This TCR beta chain was sequenced for a study of blood T cell repertoires in COVID-19. About the study: Some COVID-19 samples were acute and others convalescent; all came from the United States, Italy and Spain.

Participant ages covered about 18 to 90 years across about 22 US areas. How the authors handled the data: Nucleated cell number was recorded as an estimate derived from reference gene primer amplification. Some clones are missing from TCRdb's copy, which holds only in-frame ones; the method was immunoSEQ multiplex PCR. V and J calls and clone size are those listed in that table; D and trimming were worked out from the DNA. The data hold some 530,000 clones, with more than 85% observed a single time. Germline-derived CDR1 and CDR2 are WSHSY and SAAADI. The CDR3 has 13 residues. The V and J ends lost 7 bases and 9 bases respectively, with 17 bases between them.

This sequence joins TRBV10-2 and TRBJ2-3; no reliable D call. The clonotype was recovered from a woman aged 55 to 70 who had recovered from COVID-19. The sequencing sample was made of PBMCs or T cells enriched from blood (not recorded which). The CDR3 region is CASTSSWAGTQYF. CDR3 coding DNA: TGCGCCAGCACCTCCTCGTGGGCAGGCACGCAGTATTTT.